This T cell receptor beta chain was sequenced during a study of PD-1 blockade in classical Hodgkin lymphoma. Germline assignment: CDR1 SNHLY and CDR2 FYNNEI. Trimming stripped 6 bases from V and 0 bases from J, with 24 bases between. The CDR3 runs to 19 residues. Time point here: cycle 4 day 1 (C4D1), after less than 7 weeks of nivolumab. Following autologous stem cell transplantation, relapse occurred in every patient, and exposure to brentuximab vedotin varied. From thawed PBMCs, CD4+ T cells were purified using magnetic negative selection. As regards this clone: Its target is unknown.

General study findings and limits: Any patient who commenced nivolumab under 1 year after ASCT was excluded.

TCRdb's table, derived via immunoSEQ multiplex PCR, lists solely in-frame clones and lacks some. The sample records about 17,000 clones, 60% to 85% being singletons. The sequence was obtained from a human donor with classical Hodgkin lymphoma. Sequences were derived from CD4+ T cells from blood, sampled before the fourth cycle of nivolumab. V gene TRBV2 combines with J gene TRBJ1-5, with D possibly being TRBD1 (6 bases). DNA of the CDR3: TGTGCCAGCAGCGCAGGGACAAATAATAGAATATTTAGCAATCAGCCCCAGCATTTT. Amino acid sequence: CASSAGTNNRIFSNQPQHF.